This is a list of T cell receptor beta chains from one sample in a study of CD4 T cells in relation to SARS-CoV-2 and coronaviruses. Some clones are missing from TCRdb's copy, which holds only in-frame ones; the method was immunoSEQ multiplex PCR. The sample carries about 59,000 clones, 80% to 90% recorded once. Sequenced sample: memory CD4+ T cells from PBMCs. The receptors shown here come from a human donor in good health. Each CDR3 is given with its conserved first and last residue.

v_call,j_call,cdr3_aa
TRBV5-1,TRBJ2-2,CASSSKAGGPSTGELFF
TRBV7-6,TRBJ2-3,CASSLGTSGFSTDTQYF
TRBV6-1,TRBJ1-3,CASSDTGIGNTIYF
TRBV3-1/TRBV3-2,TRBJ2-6,CASSPMGRTGANVLTF
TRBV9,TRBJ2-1,CASSMSGSSYNEQFF
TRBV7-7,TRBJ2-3,CASSLNYGDTQYF
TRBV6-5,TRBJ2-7,CASSYGSDRVYEQYF
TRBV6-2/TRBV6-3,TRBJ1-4,CASSSRDVAYRVNEKLFF
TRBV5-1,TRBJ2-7,CASSLAGNSYEQYF
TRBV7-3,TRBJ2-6,CASSLLASGANVLTF
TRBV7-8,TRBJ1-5,CASSRGGVRGNQPQHF
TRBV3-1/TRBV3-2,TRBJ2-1,CASSQGGSNSYNEQFF
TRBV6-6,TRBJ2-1,CASSGLALEQFF
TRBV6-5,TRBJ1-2,CASSFRTGGYTF
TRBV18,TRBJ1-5,CASSPQTGYNQPQHF
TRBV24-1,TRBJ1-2,CATSDRTGGTANYGYTF
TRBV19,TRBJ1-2,CASAPDSLAYGYTF
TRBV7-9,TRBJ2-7,CASSPDSGRPEQYF
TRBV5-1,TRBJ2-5,CASSLDHPGETQYF
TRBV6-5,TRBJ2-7,CASSSLAGGREQYF
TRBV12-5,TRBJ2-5,CASGLSGNQETQYF
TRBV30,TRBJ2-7,CAWSPKAGSPFYEQYF
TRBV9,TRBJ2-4,CASQDRGRSEDIQYF
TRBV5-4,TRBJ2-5,CASSLGLAGETQYF
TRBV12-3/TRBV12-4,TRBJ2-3,CASSHLHTDTQYF
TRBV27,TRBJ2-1,CASSSVLAGGRGEQFF
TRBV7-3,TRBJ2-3,CASSLSGGSGTDTQYF
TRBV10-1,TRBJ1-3,CASRRDRPKAIYF
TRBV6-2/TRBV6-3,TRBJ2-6,CASSYGRGSGANVLTF
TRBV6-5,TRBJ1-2,CASTSAQGAGGYTF
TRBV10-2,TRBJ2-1,CASRSGRNNEQFF
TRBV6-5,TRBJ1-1,CASSYLMNTEAFF
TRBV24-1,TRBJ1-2,CATTAGDTLPENYGYTF
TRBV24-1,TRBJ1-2,CATSDRAIGYGYTF
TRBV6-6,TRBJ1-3,CASSYALSTGNTIYF
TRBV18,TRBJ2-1,CASSPSRAHNEQFF
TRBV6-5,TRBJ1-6,CASTGQGGSPLHF
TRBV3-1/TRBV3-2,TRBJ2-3,CASSPRGTTDTQYF
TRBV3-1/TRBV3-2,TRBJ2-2,CASSQVGAGTGELFF
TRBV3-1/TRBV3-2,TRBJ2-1,CASSQATSGRNEQFF
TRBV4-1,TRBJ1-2,CASSHTKTPLFFYGYTF
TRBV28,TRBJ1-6,CASSSPTGGNNSPLHF
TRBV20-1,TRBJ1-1,CSASVGQGGAFF